The 19 T cell receptor beta chains below all came from one sample that was sequenced in a study of blood T cell repertoires in COVID-19. Produced via immunoSEQ multiplex PCR; TCRdb's table is partial and in-frame only. The sample has 95,000 to 100,000 clones, about 90% seen once. Sequencing was performed on peripheral blood. Receptor source: a man aged 50 to 60 with acute or convalescent COVID-19.

The CDR3 DNA reads TGTGCCAGCTCACCACTGGGCAGGGAGAACACTGAAGCTTTCTTT. This encodes CASSPLGRENTEAFF. The chain joins TRBV18 to TRBJ1-1, with D perhaps matching TRBD1 (5 bases). Germline V lookup: CDR1 KGHSH, CDR2 LQKENI. CDR3 length: 15 residues. Trimming cost V 1 base and J 1 base, with 10 bases left between them.

The CDR3 DNA reads TGTGCCAGCAGATCGACAGGGGTGGAGGGGAACTATGGCTACACCTTC. Protein: CASRSTGVEGNYGYTF. The chain carries TRBV2 and TRBJ1-2; 8 bases are shared with TRBD1. This CDR3 comprises 16 residues. The germline gives CDR1 SNHLY, CDR2 FYNNEI. Germline trimming cut 6 bases from V and 2 bases from J; bases unmatched to any gene: 11.

The chain uses TRBV7-2 and TRBJ1-2, with D possibly TRBD1 on 5 matching bases. Looked up from germline, CDR1 is SGHTA and CDR2 is FQGNSA. Trimming took 5 bases from V and 4 from J, leaving 17 bases between them. The length of the CDR3 is 15 residues. CDR3 nucleotides: TGTGCCAGCAGCCCAAGGGGCCTTTCGGGCTATGGCTACACCTTC. Protein sequence: CASSPRGLSGYGYTF.

The J gene is TRBJ1-1, the V gene TRBV12-5; D call uncertain. The CDR3 runs to 12 residues. Trimming pared 6 bases from V and 6 bases from J, leaving 11 bases between. Germline CDR1 is LGHNT and CDR2 is FRNRAP. CDR3 amino acids: CASGLREAEAFF. The DNA for the CDR3 is TGTGCTAGTGGGTTAAGGGAGGCTGAAGCTTTCTTT.

In this sample, this clone turned up a few times. The chain carries TRBV29-1 and TRBJ1-2; unclear D gene. The V gene's germline CDR1 is SQVTM and CDR2 ANQGSEA. The V and J ends lost 1 base and 0 bases respectively, with 12 bases between them. The CDR3 runs to 15 residues. CDR3 amino acids: CSVEAGELANYGYTF. The CDR3 DNA reads TGCAGCGTTGAAGCCGGGGAGTTAGCTAACTATGGCTACACCTTC.

J is TRBJ1-2 and V is TRBV28, with no clear D. The CDR3 covers 12 residues. Between the trimmed V and J ends, which lost 2 bases and 3 bases, there was a span of 4 bases. Per germline, CDR1 MDHEN and CDR2 SYDVKM. This CDR3 is CASSLADYGYTF. In DNA, the CDR3 is TGTGCCAGCAGTTTAGCGGACTATGGCTACACCTTC.

DNA for the CDR3: TGTGCCAGCAGCTTGGGGGCAGGGGATAACAATGAGCAGTTCTTC. Translation gives CASSLGAGDNNEQFF. The J gene is TRBJ2-1, the V gene TRBV5-4, with a tentative D call TRBD1 (6 bases). CDR1 is SGHNT, CDR2 YYREEE, per germline (reference sequence). Deletions cut 0 bases from V and 5 bases from J, with 12 bases between. This CDR3 contains 15 residues. The full variable domain, with the rest looked up from reference TRBV5-4 and TRBJ2-1, is ETGVTQSPTHLIKTRGQQVTLRCSSQSGHNTVSWYQQALGQGPQFIFQYYREEENGRGNFPPRFSGLQFPNYSSELNVNALELDDSALYLCASSLGAGDNNEQFFGPGTRLTVL.

The chain is built from TRBV5-1 and TRBJ2-5, with 10 positions matching TRBD2. With 4 bases clipped from V and 3 bases from J, the junction kept 12 bases outside the gene matches. This CDR3 has 17 amino acids. CDR1 and CDR2 (germline): SGHRS, YFSETQ. The CDR3, as DNA: TGCGCCAGCAGCCGAACCTCCGGGACTAGCGTCGAAGAGACCCAGTACTTC. Translated: CASSRTSGTSVEETQYF.

V and J are TRBV9 and TRBJ2-7, with TRBD2 identical over 9 bases. The CDR3 is 16 residues long. The germline V gene has CDR1 SGDLS and CDR2 YYNGEE. The J segment lost 4 bases and the V segment lost 2 bases, leaving 10 bases of the junction unmatched. The CDR3 here is CASSVRSGGTWYEQYF. Written as DNA, the CDR3 is TGTGCCAGCAGCGTTCGTAGCGGGGGTACCTGGTACGAGCAGTACTTC.

The rearrangement links TRBV9 to TRBJ2-2; a weak D match, TRBD1 (5 bases). The CDR3 covers 16 residues. Trimming took 4 bases from V and 4 from J, leaving 17 bases between them. Per the germline V gene, CDR1 is SGDLS and CDR2 is YYNGEE. CDR3 DNA: TGTGCCAGCAGCCCCGCAGGGTTTCGAAGCACCGGGGAGCTGTTTTTT. Protein sequence: CASSPAGFRSTGELFF. Together with reference TRBV9 and TRBJ2-2, the CDR3 gives the full variable domain: DSGVTQTPKHLITATGQRVTLRCSPRSGDLSVYWYQQSLDQGLQFLIQYYNGEERAKGNILERFSAQQFPDLHSELNLSSLELGDSALYFCASSPAGFRSTGELFFGEGSRLTVL.

The chain recombines TRBV5-4 with TRBJ1-1, with TRBD1 matching over 7 bases. Germline V gives CDR1 SGHNT, CDR2 YYREEE (reference sequence). The length of the CDR3 is 17 residues. After removal of 4 bases from V and 3 bases from J, the junction contained 15 bases not matched to a gene. Here the CDR3 reads CASSPPQGVGFDTEAFF. In nucleotides, the CDR3 is TGTGCCAGCAGCCCACCTCAGGGGGTAGGATTTGACACTGAAGCTTTCTTT.

J is TRBJ1-4 and V is TRBV5-8; possibly TRBD1 for D (6 bases). Trimming took 0 bases from V and 5 from J, leaving 8 bases between them. Germline V gene data show CDR1 as SGHTS and CDR2 as YDEGEE. The CDR3 loop spans 14 amino acids. The CDR3 sequence: CASSLEGGNEKLFF. The CDR3 nucleotides are TGTGCCAGCAGCTTGGAGGGGGGGAATGAAAAACTGTTTTTT.

With respect to this clone: At one end the junction does not follow the germline gene, possibly because of a read error. The V call is TRBV6-5, the J call TRBJ1-2, with D possibly matching TRBD1 (5 bases). From germline, CDR1 is MNHEY and CDR2 SVGAGI. The CDR3 has 13 amino acids. The CDR3 nucleotides read TGTGCCAGCAGTTTTTCCATGGGACTCTATCCTATCTTC. Encoded protein: CASSFSMGLYPIF.

This clone was picked up one time. V usage is TRBV20-1 and J usage is TRBJ1-2; TRBD1 agrees at 7 bases. The CDR3 sequence is 11 residues long. Trimming at V came to 3 bases and at J to 13 bases, leaving 8 bases not matched to a gene. The V gene's germline CDR1 is DFQATT and CDR2 SNEGSKA (reference sequence). CDR3 sequence (DNA): TGCAGTGCTAGGGGACAGATCCGGGTCACCTTC. This sequence encodes CSARGQIRVTF.

CDR3 nucleotides: TGTGCCAGCAGCCAAAGACAGGGGAGTGAAAAACTGTTTTTT. Protein sequence: CASSQRQGSEKLFF. V usage is TRBV3-1 (or the pseudogene TRBV3-2) and J usage is TRBJ1-4; TRBD1 matches 8 bases. Per germline, CDR1 LGHDT and CDR2 YNNKEL (reference sequence). V gave up 2 bases and J gave up 7 bases; unmatched junction bases: 3. The CDR3 consists of 14 residues.

The V gene is TRBV4-1, the J gene TRBJ2-2; a possible D gene is TRBD2 (5 bases). The germline V gene encodes CDR1 MGHRA and CDR2 YSYEKL. V shed 1 base and J shed 5 bases, with 11 bases lying between them. This CDR3 spans 15 amino acids. This CDR3 is CASSQVVRGTGELFF. The CDR3 region has the DNA TGCGCCAGCAGCCAAGTCGTTCGAGGGACCGGGGAGCTGTTTTTT.

This rearrangement joins TRBV15 to TRBJ1-1; D possibly corresponds to TRBD1 (5 bases). Germline V gene sequence: CDR1 LNHNV, CDR2 YYDKDF (reference sequence). Deletions cut 2 bases from V and 8 bases from J, with 12 bases between. The CDR3 extends over 13 amino acids. CDR3 sequence (DNA): TGTGCCACCAGCAGACCAGACAGCCCCGAAGCTTTCTTT. Translating gives CATSRPDSPEAFF.

The rearrangement joins TRBV27 to TRBJ1-1; possible D gene TRBD1, 6 bases. The CDR3 has 17 amino acids. Germline V gene lookup returns CDR1 MNHEY and CDR2 SMNVEV (reference sequence). Trimming stripped 3 bases from V and 11 bases from J, with 28 bases between. Here the CDR3 DNA reads TGTGCCAGCAGTTTCCTTGGACAGAATCCCACCGCCGGGGAGGCTTTCTTT. As protein: CASSFLGQNPTAGEAFF.

The chain has TRBV19 and TRBJ1-5, with D possibly matching TRBD1 (6 bases). V lost 6 bases to trimming and J lost 4 bases, with 19 bases between them. Germline V gene lookup returns CDR1 LNHDA and CDR2 SQIVND (reference sequence). The CDR3 is 16 residues long. This CDR3 reads CASSADMGAGNQPQHF. CDR3 bases: TGTGCCAGTAGCGCCGATATGGGGGCTGGTAATCAGCCCCAGCATTTT.